A selection of T cell receptor beta chains follows, all from one sample in a study of blood T cell repertoires in COVID-19. Sequenced by immunoSEQ multiplex PCR; TCRdb stores in-frame clones only, minus some. This repertoire shows about 480,000 clones, around 88% found once; its top ten account for roughly 4.3%. Sequencing used peripheral blood. Receptor source: a woman aged 30 to 39 with acute or convalescent COVID-19. CDR3s leave out the opening cysteine and the closing phenylalanine or tryptophan. D genes are given only for firm matches.

v_call d_call cdr3_aa
TRBV5-1 TRBD2 ASTTSGGLQETQY
TRBV2 - AGHTTGSRYEQY
TRBV14 TRBD1 ASSPGQGAYYGYT
TRBV5-1 TRBD2 ASSLGGLAGGSSYNEQF
TRBV25-1 TRBD1 ASSGQGRNSPLH
TRBV15 TRBD2 ATSREAGGLDTQY
TRBV7-9 TRBD2 ASTGEGRYEQY
TRBV13 - ASSLMAGRRDTQY
TRBV10-1 TRBD1 ASPKTGANNQPQH
TRBV7-9 TRBD1 ASSFGQGATNEKLF
TRBV28 TRBD2 ASSTRGNEQF
TRBV10-3 - AIRAEGGKAF
TRBV6-2/TRBV6-3 TRBD2 ASSTGLAGTDYEQF
TRBV27 TRBD2 ASSTWTSFGQDTQY
TRBV30 TRBD1 AWSVPDRVANTGELF
TRBV6-5 - ASRAGEYYEQY
TRBV18 - ASSPGNQETQY
TRBV19 - ASSIVGVNEKLF
TRBV9 - ASSGTYTGELF
TRBV30 - AWSGGASSKF
TRBV6-4 - ASSVAGETQY
TRBV9 - ASSVAPGVQNIQY
TRBV27 TRBD2 ASKWRGGRPDTQY
TRBV6-2/TRBV6-3 TRBD1 ASSYGGQLAHQETQY
TRBV11-2 - ASSHAGIRDNSPLH
TRBV2 - ATKGEQNTEAF
TRBV3-1/TRBV3-2 - ASSPSGGDYGYT
TRBV9 TRBD1 ASSPTRTGWSEQY
TRBV5-1 - ASSLDRGSTDTQY
TRBV24-1 TRBD2 ATSPPRGGGDTDTQY
TRBV30 - AWSVMTGGYT
TRBV6-6 - ASSYSKSEQY
TRBV21-1 - ASSKRKTGSYNEQF
TRBV10-3 TRBD1 ATGTDYEQY
TRBV21-1 - ASVLDGGNTGELF
TRBV28 - ASNKGGSDTGELF
TRBV27 - ASSFDGVNQPQH
TRBV5-4 - ASSLGQPTGNTIY
TRBV6-6 - ASSYGGDYTEAF
TRBV2 - ASSENIGVTETQY
TRBV18 TRBD1 ASSPPDRGETQY